This T cell receptor (beta chain) was sequenced during a study of radiotherapy plus CTLA-4 blockade in lung cancer. There are 15 residues in the CDR3. Germline CDR1 and CDR2: MNHNY and SVGAGI (reference sequence). Trimming took off 5 bases at V and 4 bases at J, with 17 bases between the two ends. The protocol was immunoSEQ multiplex PCR, while the TCRdb copy is restricted to in-frame clones and leaves out a portion. The data contain about 24,000 clones, 71% of them singletons. This chain uses TRBV6-6 with TRBJ1-1, with D tentatively TRBD1 (5 bases). Specimen: peripheral blood, collected from a patient treated with radiotherapy plus ipilimumab. This sequence was found in a human donor with non-small cell lung cancer whose response to radiotherapy plus ipilimumab could not be evaluated. The CDR3 reads CASSRPGQGGTEAFF. Written as DNA, the CDR3 is TGTGCCAGCAGTCGCCCAGGGCAGGGAGGCACTGAAGCTTTCTTT.